The 22 T cell receptor beta chains in this list originate from one sample, sequenced in a study of blood T cells in healthy people across ages (dated by TCRdb to between 2015 and 2016). Library generation was performed with 5' RACE. Sequencing relied on an Illumina HiSeq 2500. A second 7 to 11 cycle PCR used a sample-barcoded 5' primer and a J-beta primer mix. The public reads were quality trimmed at Q25 with fastp and then assembled into clones with MiXCR by TCRdb, keeping productive beta chains. Identical CDR3 protein sequences are pooled into one entry, listed with their most common genes and DNA. The sample table holds some 700,000 distinct CDR3 sequences, of which about 20% were seen once. Of the sample, about 22% falls within the top ten clones. The specimen was blood. These receptors all stem from a man aged 70-80 years in good health.

The rearrangement links TRBV20-1 to TRBJ2-3, with D uncertain. V was shortened by 5 bases and J by 0 bases, with 12 bases between the two germline ends. Germline V gene sequence: CDR1 DFQATT, CDR2 SNEGSKA (reference sequence). The CDR3 length is 14 residues. The CDR3 sequence is CSAPGWRSTDTQYF. In DNA, the CDR3 is TGCAGTGCTCCCGGCTGGCGGAGCACAGATACGCAGTATTTT.

This clonotype has only a few counts. This chain uses TRBV9 with TRBJ2-5, with D possibly being TRBD2 (5 bases). The DNA end is a closer match to TRBJ2-1, so the J assignment may be wrong. The germline gives CDR1 SGDLS, CDR2 YYNGEE. CDR3 size: 15 residues. The CDR3 DNA follows: TGTGCCAGCAGTTCAACTAGGTTTGGAAGCGATGAGCAGTTCTTC. Translating gives CASSSTRFGSDEQFF.

This clonotype was picked up many times. This rearrangement joins TRBV12-3 or TRBV12-4 to TRBJ2-1, with D perhaps matching TRBD1 (6 bases). The V and J ends lost 5 bases and 9 bases respectively, with 11 bases between them. The CDR3 is 12 amino acids. The CDR3 protein is CASSHRVFEQFF. The CDR3 nucleotides are TGTGCCAGCAGTCACAGGGTTTTTGAGCAGTTCTTC.

This clonotype occurred a few times. A much larger clone differs from this one at a single base, so this may be a read error. The chain is built from TRBV2 and TRBJ2-1; D unclear. Germline V CDR1 and CDR2: SNHLY, FYNNEI. The V gene lost 6 bases and the J gene lost 9 bases, with 12 bases spanning the gap. The CDR3 has 12 amino acids. CDR3 loop: CASRDGLTEQFF. As DNA, the CDR3 is TGTGCCAGCAGGGACGGGCTCACTGAGCAGTTCTTC.

This clonotype was seen a handful of times. The chain recombines TRBV9 with TRBJ2-6; 8 bases are shared with TRBD1. The CDR3 contains 15 residues. Losses at the gene ends were 4 bases for V and 6 bases for J; bases not matched to a gene: 6. The germline V gene has CDR1 SGDLS and CDR2 YYNGEE. CDR3 sequence reads: CASSLRTGKANVLTF. For the CDR3, the DNA is TGTGCCAGCAGCCTACGGACAGGGAAGGCCAACGTCCTGACTTTC.

In this sample, this clonotype turned up a few times. J is TRBJ1-5 and V is TRBV28, with 7 bases lining up with TRBD1. The CDR3 has 14 amino acids. Germline V lookup: CDR1 MDHEN, CDR2 SYDVKM. The J segment lost 4 bases and the V segment lost 5 bases, leaving 5 bases of the junction unmatched. CDR3 DNA sequence: TGTGCCAGCAGTCTGACAGGGTATAATCAGCCCCAGCATTTT. Amino acid sequence: CASSLTGYNQPQHF.

The chain carries TRBV6-5 and TRBJ1-5, with 7 bases that match TRBD1. V was pared by 8 bases and J by 4 bases, with 14 bases of the junction left unmatched. This CDR3 has 16 amino acids. Germline CDR1 MNHEY, CDR2 SVGAGI. The CDR3 sequence is CASSRTTTGRNQPQHF. CDR3 coding DNA: TGTGCCAGCTCACGGACGACGACAGGGCGTAATCAGCCCCAGCATTTT.

This clonotype was counted once. The chain is built from TRBV19 and TRBJ1-5; D is possibly TRBD1 (5 bases). This CDR3 contains 15 residues. Trimming pared 3 bases from V and 6 bases from J, leaving 15 bases between. Germline CDR1 and CDR2: LNHDA and SQIVND (reference sequence). The CDR3 is CASSIKGQGIQPQHF. The CDR3 DNA reads as TGTGCCAGTAGTATCAAGGGGCAGGGTATTCAGCCCCAGCATTTT.

This clonotype was found a few times. The chain employs TRBV6-5 and TRBJ1-1; 7 bases line up with TRBD1. The CDR3 is 14 amino acids. V lost 5 bases, J lost 5 bases, and 8 bases stayed unmatched. CDR1 is MNHEY and CDR2 is SVGAGI in the germline V gene. The CDR3 protein is CASSTTGVKTEAFF. CDR3 DNA sequence: TGTGCCAGCAGTACAACAGGGGTAAAGACTGAAGCTTTCTTT.

V gene TRBV7-9 combines with J gene TRBJ1-2; D remains unclear. The V gene lost 1 base and the J gene lost 7 bases, with 13 bases spanning the gap. This CDR3 region has 14 residues. CDR1 and CDR2 (germline): SEHNR, FQNEAQ (reference sequence). The CDR3 nucleotides read TGTGCCAGCAGCTTAGAACACTACCTGGGTGGCTACACCTTC. Translated, it gives CASSLEHYLGGYTF.

This chain links TRBV20-1 with TRBJ2-1; TRBD2 aligns across 12 bases. In germline, CDR1 is DFQATT, CDR2 SNEGSKA (reference sequence). The CDR3 runs 15 residues. The J segment lost 3 bases and the V segment lost 5 bases, leaving 5 bases of the junction unmatched. CDR3 DNA: TGCAGTGCTTTAGGACTAGCGGGGAACTACAATGAGCAGTTCTTC. This translates into CSALGLAGNYNEQFF.

This clonotype was detected only a few times. The V call is TRBV18, the J call TRBJ2-5; 7 bases are shared with TRBD1. Matching the DNA end better, TRBJ2-1 makes the J call doubtful. CDR3 length: 14 residues. Germline CDR1 KGHSH, CDR2 LQKENI. The CDR3 protein is CASSPTGIGNEQFF. The CDR3, as DNA: TGTGCCAGCTCACCGACAGGGATAGGCAATGAGCAGTTCTTC.

The chain couples TRBV20-1 to TRBJ2-3, with 8 bases aligning to TRBD2. Germline V gene lookup returns CDR1 DFQATT and CDR2 SNEGSKA (reference sequence). This CDR3 is built from 14 residues. V shed 3 bases, J shed 2 bases, and the junction held 4 bases outside the gene matches. The chain's CDR3 is CSARSSGYTDTQYF. The CDR3 region has the DNA TGCAGTGCTAGGTCTAGCGGGTACACAGATACGCAGTATTTT.

The rearrangement joins TRBV11-3 to TRBJ2-1, with 8 bases that match TRBD1. The CDR3 covers 16 residues. J lost 0 bases, V lost 5 bases, and 6 bases had no gene match. Germline V lookup: CDR1 SGHNT, CDR2 YENEEA. The CDR3 reads CASSGSGGFSYNEQFF. CDR3 DNA sequence: TGTGCCAGCAGCGGTTCAGGGGGCTTCTCCTACAATGAGCAGTTCTTC.

The chain joins TRBV7-2 to TRBJ2-1; D is undetermined. CDR3 length equals 13 residues. V was pared by 6 bases and J by 5 bases, with 11 bases between. The germline gives CDR1 SGHTA, CDR2 FQGNSA. CDR3 protein: CASSPSYHNEQFF. The CDR3 bases are TGTGCCAGCAGTCCATCCTACCACAATGAGCAGTTCTTC.

This clonotype was picked up a small number of times. The chain is built from TRBV27 and TRBJ1-1, with a tentative D call TRBD1 (6 bases). The CDR3 length is 15 residues. Trimming stripped 6 bases from V and 1 base from J, with 15 bases between. The V gene's germline CDR1 is MNHEY and CDR2 SMNVEV (reference sequence). The CDR3 DNA is TGTGCCAGCAGCCAAATTGGACAGACGAACACTGAAGCTTTCTTT. It translates to CASSQIGQTNTEAFF.

This clonotype was picked up a small number of times. The V and J genes are TRBV11-2 and TRBJ2-3; TRBD2 aligns across 9 bases. Germline V lookup: CDR1 SGHAT, CDR2 FQNNGV. After removal of 5 bases from V and 5 bases from J, the junction contained 11 bases not matched to a gene. The CDR3 is 16 residues long. CDR3 sequence reads: CASSRLGAGGKDTQYF. CDR3 DNA: TGTGCCAGCAGCCGCTTGGGAGCGGGAGGCAAAGATACGCAGTATTTT.

The rearrangement joins TRBV20-1 to TRBJ2-3; D is undetermined. CDR3 length equals 12 residues. Trimming left V 0 bases short and J 4 bases short, with 5 bases between. Germline values: CDR1 DFQATT, CDR2 SNEGSKA (reference sequence). In DNA, the CDR3 is TGCAGTGCTAGAGACAACGCAGATACGCAGTATTTT. Its translation: CSARDNADTQYF.

This clonotype was recorded a few times. The J gene is TRBJ2-3, the V gene TRBV24-1; D unclear. V was trimmed by 5 bases and J by 6 bases, leaving 17 bases between them. This CDR3 region has 15 residues. Germline CDR1 KGHDR, CDR2 SFDVKD. CDR3 nucleotide sequence: TGTGCCACCAGTGGGTTAAGGCCCCTGGGTGATACGCAGTATTTT. This sequence encodes CATSGLRPLGDTQYF.

This clonotype has more than one count but fewer than ten. The J gene is TRBJ2-1, the V gene TRBV20-1, with 10 bases aligning to TRBD2. The V segment lost 6 bases and the J segment 9 bases; nucleotides outside the gene matches: 14. Germline CDR1 is DFQATT and CDR2 is SNEGSKA (reference sequence). This CDR3 is built from 15 residues. CDR3 residues: CSATSSGSRGSEQFF. Written as DNA, the CDR3 is TGCAGTGCCACATCTAGCGGGAGCAGGGGCTCTGAGCAGTTCTTC.

This clonotype was found a few times. The chain carries TRBV20-1 and TRBJ1-4, with 7 bases aligning to TRBD1. This CDR3 region has 13 residues. The germline V gene has CDR1 DFQATT and CDR2 SNEGSKA (reference sequence). The junction had 4 bases not matched to a gene; V was cut back by 3 bases and J by 6 bases. DNA of the CDR3: TGCAGTGCTAGGAAAACAGGGGATGAAAAACTGTTTTTT. This encodes CSARKTGDEKLFF.

This clonotype was counted a few times. The CDR3 region has the DNA TGTGCCAGCAGCCAAGCAGGGCTAGCGGGACAGACTGGGATTGAGCAGTTCTTC. Protein: CASSQAGLAGQTGIEQFF. The chain combines TRBV3-1 with TRBJ2-1, with 9 bases lining up with TRBD2. Germline CDR1 reads LGHDT; CDR2 reads YNNKEL (reference sequence). The CDR3 has 18 amino acids. J gave up 9 bases and V 1 base, and 16 bases lay outside the gene matches.